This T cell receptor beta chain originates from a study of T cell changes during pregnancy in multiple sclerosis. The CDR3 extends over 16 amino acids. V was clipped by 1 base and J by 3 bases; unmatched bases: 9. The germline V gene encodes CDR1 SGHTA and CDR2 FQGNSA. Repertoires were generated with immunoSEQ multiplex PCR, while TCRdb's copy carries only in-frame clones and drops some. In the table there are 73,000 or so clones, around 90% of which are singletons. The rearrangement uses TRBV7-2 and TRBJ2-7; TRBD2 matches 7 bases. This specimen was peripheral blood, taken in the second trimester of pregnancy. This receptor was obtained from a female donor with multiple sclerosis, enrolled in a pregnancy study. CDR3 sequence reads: CASSLGRSSGVYEQYF. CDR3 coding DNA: TGTGCCAGCAGCTTAGGAAGGTCTAGCGGTGTCTACGAGCAGTACTTC. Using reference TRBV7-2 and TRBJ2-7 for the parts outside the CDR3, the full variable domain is GAGVSQSPSNKVTEKGKDVELRCDPISGHTALYWYRQSLGQGLEFLIYFQGNSAPDKSGLPSDRFSAERTGGSVSTLTIQRTQQEDSAVYLCASSLGRSSGVYEQYFGPGTRLTVT.